This is a list of T cell receptor beta chains from one sample in a study of blood T cell repertoires in COVID-19. Clones were sequenced by immunoSEQ multiplex PCR, and TCRdb holds only the in-frame ones, with some missing. Of about 100,000 clones listed, roughly 85% were seen once; the top ten hold 2.4%. The sequenced sample consisted of peripheral blood. These receptors originate from a human donor in a cohort sampled during active COVID-19. Both conserved end residues are part of each CDR3. The order of the fields is CDR3 length, J gene, clone size, D gene, V gene, CDR3 protein, CDR3 DNA. D genes are given only for firm matches. The size of a clone is reported for some rows only, either as once, few or many, or as a class for expanded clones.

13 TRBJ1-2 NA NA TRBV6-5 CASIRGGVYGYTF TGTGCCAGCATCAGAGGGGGGGTTTATGGCTACACCTTC
13 TRBJ1-1 NA NA TRBV9 CASSVEGATEAFF TGTGCCAGCAGCGTAGAGGGAGCCACTGAAGCTTTCTTT
10 TRBJ2-7 NA NA TRBV2 CASRTYEQYF TGTGCCAGCAGGACTTACGAGCAGTACTTC
16 TRBJ1-2 NA TRBD1 TRBV9 CASSARGRGQGYGYTF TGTGCCAGCAGCGCCCGCGGCAGGGGGCAGGGGTATGGCTACACCTTC
14 TRBJ2-5 NA TRBD1 TRBV24-1 CATSETGEIETQYF TGTGCCACCAGTGAAACAGGGGAGATAGAGACCCAGTACTTC
14 TRBJ1-5 NA TRBD1 TRBV5-1 CASSFTGADQPQHF TGCGCCAGCAGCTTTACAGGGGCGGATCAGCCCCAGCATTTT
16 TRBJ2-5 NA TRBD2 TRBV7-2 CASSSGQGTSGGSQYF TGTGCCAGCAGCTCGGGCCAAGGGACTAGCGGGGGGTCCCAGTACTTC
13 TRBJ2-7 NA TRBD2 TRBV7-2 CASVGGSPYEQYF TGTGCCAGCGTAGGCGGGAGCCCCTACGAGCAGTACTTC
14 TRBJ1-2 NA NA TRBV7-9 CASSLVEREDGYTF TGTGCCAGCAGCTTGGTTGAGAGGGAAGATGGCTACACCTTC
16 TRBJ2-1 NA TRBD1 TRBV6-1 CASSEAEISRGYEQFF TGTGCCAGCAGTGAAGCCGAGATTTCCAGGGGGTATGAGCAGTTCTTC
15 TRBJ1-5 NA NA TRBV6-1 CASSEGGGSNQPQHF TGTGCCAGCAGTGAAGGAGGGGGTAGCAATCAGCCCCAGCATTTT
15 TRBJ1-5 NA TRBD1 TRBV19 CASSMDRGGNQPQHF TGTGCCAGTAGTATGGACAGGGGCGGCAATCAGCCCCAGCATTTT
14 TRBJ2-5 NA TRBD2 TRBV28 CASSLGTSDETQYF TGTGCCAGCAGCCTGGGGACTAGCGATGAGACCCAGTACTTC
15 TRBJ2-2 NA NA TRBV18 CASSPTDRNTGELFF TGTGCCAGCTCACCGACGGACAGGAACACCGGGGAGCTGTTTTTT
16 TRBJ1-6 NA NA TRBV4-1 CASSQVRGPRFSPLHF TGCGCCAGCAGCCAAGTGCGGGGGCCGCGGTTTTCACCCCTCCACTTT
15 TRBJ2-7 NA TRBD2 TRBV11-2 CASSLVAGGLGEQYF TGTGCCAGCAGCTTAGTGGCGGGAGGGCTGGGCGAGCAGTACTTC
16 TRBJ2-1 once NA TRBV19 CASSIDKSGSYNEQFF TGTGCCAGTAGTATAGATAAAAGCGGCTCCTACAATGAGCAGTTCTTC
14 TRBJ2-7 NA TRBD1 TRBV5-1 CASSLGDRAGEQYF TGCGCCAGCAGCTTGGGTGACAGGGCGGGCGAGCAGTACTTC
16 TRBJ1-4 NA TRBD1 TRBV6-6 CASRSTGGATNEKLFF TGTGCCAGCAGATCCACAGGGGGCGCAACTAATGAAAAACTGTTTTTT
16 TRBJ2-1 NA TRBD2 TRBV7-3 CASSLIGGSSYNEQFF TGTGCCAGCAGCTTAATAGGCGGGAGCTCCTACAATGAGCAGTTCTTC
14 TRBJ2-2 NA NA TRBV19 CASNRQRNTGELFF TGTGCCAGTAACCGTCAGCGGAACACCGGGGAGCTGTTTTTT
16 TRBJ1-1 NA NA TRBV28 CASSLSPAVRITEAFF TGTGCCAGCAGTTTATCTCCCGCGGTCCGAATCACTGAAGCTTTCTTT
16 TRBJ2-1 NA NA TRBV5-4 CASRSSLAGYGNEQFF TGTGCCAGCAGATCCTCCCTGGCAGGGTACGGGAATGAGCAGTTCTTC
11 TRBJ2-3 NA NA TRBV14 CASSPRDTQYF TGTGCCAGCAGCCCGAGGGATACGCAGTATTTT
15 TRBJ2-3 NA TRBD2 TRBV28 CASSPTSGITDTQYF TGTGCCAGCAGCCCAACTAGCGGGATCACAGATACGCAGTATTTT
13 TRBJ2-2 once NA TRBV10-2 CASSETGSGELFF TGCGCCAGCAGTGAGACAGGGTCCGGGGAGCTGTTTTTT
17 TRBJ1-2 NA TRBD1 TRBV7-9 CASSFGRRAGGRGGYTF TGTGCCAGCAGCTTCGGTAGGAGGGCAGGGGGCAGAGGTGGCTACACCTTC
14 TRBJ2-4 NA NA TRBV11-3 CASSPGLDKNIQYF TGTGCCAGCAGCCCGGGACTGGATAAAAACATTCAGTACTTC
13 TRBJ1-2 NA NA TRBV28 CASSFSRDYGYTF TGTGCCAGCAGTTTCTCCAGGGACTATGGCTACACCTTC
13 TRBJ2-7 NA NA TRBV7-9 CASSPDSSYEQYF TGTGCCAGCAGCCCGGACAGCTCCTACGAGCAGTACTTC
15 TRBJ1-2 NA TRBD1 TRBV7-2 CASSGYRGSNYGYTF TGTGCCAGCAGCGGATACAGGGGGTCGAACTATGGCTACACCTTC
16 TRBJ2-5 NA TRBD2 TRBV7-9 CASSLTSGRAGETQYF TGTGCCAGCAGCCTGACTAGCGGGAGGGCCGGGGAGACCCAGTACTTC
19 TRBJ2-7 NA NA TRBV14 CASSQDLSIGAGFFSEQYF TGTGCCAGCAGCCAAGATCTGAGTATCGGTGCAGGGTTTTTTAGCGAGCAGTACTTC
15 TRBJ1-4 NA NA TRBV5-1 CASSLAGKPNEKLFF TGCGCCAGCAGCTTGGCAGGGAAACCTAATGAAAAACTGTTTTTT
16 TRBJ1-2 NA TRBD1 TRBV6-5 CASSYGTGGSLYGYTF TGTGCCAGCAGTTACGGGACAGGGGGGTCTCTCTATGGCTACACCTTC
18 TRBJ2-3 once NA TRBV14 CASSQDLISGGARDTQYF TGTGCCAGCAGCCAAGACCTTATATCCGGGGGAGCGAGAGATACGCAGTATTTT
15 TRBJ2-7 few TRBD2 TRBV4-2 CASSQGLAGVYEQYF TGTGCCAGCAGCCAGGGACTAGCGGGAGTATACGAGCAGTACTTC
11 TRBJ2-5 NA NA TRBV10-2 CASSDRVERYF TGCGCCAGCAGTGATCGGGTCGAGAGGTACTTC
13 TRBJ1-3 NA NA TRBV27 CASSIGVGNTIYF TGTGCCAGCAGCATAGGGGTGGGAAACACCATATATTTT
12 TRBJ2-7 NA NA TRBV6-2/TRBV6-3 CASSWGEKEQYF TGTGCCAGCAGTTGGGGCGAGAAGGAGCAGTACTTC
18 TRBJ1-6 NA NA TRBV15 CATSRPRTESSYNSPLHF TGTGCCACCAGCAGGCCAAGGACTGAGAGCTCCTATAATTCACCCCTCCACTTT
15 TRBJ2-1 NA NA TRBV21-1 CATPFPGQGCDEQFF TGTGCCACCCCTTTCCCGGGACAGGGGTGTGATGAGCAGTTCTTC
19 TRBJ1-3 NA TRBD1 TRBV19 CASSPLRGTGMGSGNTIYF TGTGCCAGTAGTCCCCTCCGGGGGACAGGGATGGGCTCTGGAAACACCATATATTTT
13 TRBJ1-1 NA NA TRBV6-5 CASRMDSLTEAFF TGTGCCAGCAGAATGGACAGTCTCACTGAAGCTTTCTTT
15 TRBJ2-3 once TRBD2 TRBV4-1 CASSQGGGRSDTQYF TGCGCCAGCAGCCAGGGTGGCGGGAGGTCAGATACGCAGTATTTT
15 TRBJ1-1 NA NA TRBV5-4 CASRGRVSGNTEAFF TGTGCCAGCAGGGGGAGGGTATCAGGGAACACTGAAGCTTTCTTT
15 TRBJ2-6 NA NA TRBV19 CASSIQYSGANVLTF TGTGCCAGTAGTATACAGTACTCTGGGGCCAACGTCCTGACTTTC
14 TRBJ1-3 NA NA TRBV28 CASLTDFSGNTIYF TGTGCCAGCCTTACTGACTTCTCTGGAAACACCATATATTTT
14 TRBJ1-1 NA TRBD1 TRBV7-6 CASSSGQGNTEAFF TGTGCCAGCAGCTCAGGACAGGGGAACACTGAAGCTTTCTTT
17 TRBJ2-2 NA TRBD1 TRBV10-3 CAISESIGTGGTGELFF TGTGCCATCAGTGAGTCGATCGGGACAGGGGGAACCGGGGAGCTGTTTTTT
16 TRBJ2-5 NA TRBD1 TRBV6-1 CASSVDRDSSGETQYF TGTGCCAGCAGTGTTGACCGGGACAGCTCCGGGGAGACCCAGTACTTC
17 TRBJ2-5 NA TRBD2 TRBV7-9 CASSLDSSGGFRETQYF TGTGCCAGCAGCTTAGATTCTAGCGGGGGCTTTCGAGAGACCCAGTACTTC
16 TRBJ1-2 once NA TRBV4-2 CASSQEGGTATYGYTF TGTGCCAGCAGCCAAGAGGGCGGGACTGCCACTTATGGCTACACCTTC
12 TRBJ2-1 NA NA TRBV12-3/TRBV12-4 CASHPPGNEQFF TGTGCCAGCCACCCGCCGGGTAATGAGCAGTTCTTC
15 TRBJ1-5 few NA TRBV2 CASSVGGGFRQPQHF TGTGCCAGCAGCGTGGGCGGGGGCTTCCGTCAGCCCCAGCATTTT
13 TRBJ2-1 NA TRBD1 TRBV18 CASRGQSYNEQFF TGTGCCAGCCGGGGACAGTCCTACAATGAGCAGTTCTTC
14 TRBJ2-1 NA NA TRBV5-1 CASSVTGTLGEQFF TGCGCCAGCAGCGTCACCGGGACACTAGGGGAGCAGTTCTTC